This entry is about one T cell receptor beta chain. With V trimmed by 0 bases and J by 3 bases, 2 bases remained unmatched. Germline CDR1 SGDLS, CDR2 YYNGEE. This CDR3 comprises 15 residues. Here immunoSEQ multiplex PCR was the method, and the copy in TCRdb shows in-frame clones only, minus some. The profile shows approximately 280,000 clones, less than 85% of them singletons. One Seattle source followed patients from active infection through their disease course. The data derive from a study of blood T cell repertoires in COVID-19. The receptor comes from a human donor with COVID-19, enrolled during active disease. The donor label of this sample is uncertain. The sequenced sample consisted of peripheral blood. The rearrangement uses TRBV9 and TRBJ2-5, with 10 nucleotides matching TRBD2. CDR3 protein: CASSVDTSGEETQYF. The CDR3 DNA is TGTGCCAGCAGCGTAGACACTAGCGGGGAAGAGACCCAGTACTTC. Full variable domain (remainder filled in from reference TRBV9 and TRBJ2-5): DSGVTQTPKHLITATGQRVTLRCSPRSGDLSVYWYQQSLDQGLQFLIQYYNGEERAKGNILERFSAQQFPDLHSELNLSSLELGDSALYFCASSVDTSGEETQYFGPGTRLLVL.